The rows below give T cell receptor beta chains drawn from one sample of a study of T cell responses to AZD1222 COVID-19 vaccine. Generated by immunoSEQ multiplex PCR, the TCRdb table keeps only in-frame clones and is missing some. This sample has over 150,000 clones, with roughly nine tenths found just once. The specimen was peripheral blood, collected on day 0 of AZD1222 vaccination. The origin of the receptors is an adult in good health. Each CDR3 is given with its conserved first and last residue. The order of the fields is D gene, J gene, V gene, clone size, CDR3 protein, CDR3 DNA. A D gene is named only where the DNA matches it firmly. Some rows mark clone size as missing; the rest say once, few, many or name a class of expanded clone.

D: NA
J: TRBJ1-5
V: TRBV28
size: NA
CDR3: CASIEGGPENQPQHF
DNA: TGTGCCAGCATCGAAGGGGGGCCGGAGAATCAGCCCCAGCATTTT

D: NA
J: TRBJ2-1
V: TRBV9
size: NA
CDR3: CASSRTLSSYNEQFF
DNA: TGTGCCAGCAGCCGAACCCTGAGCTCCTACAATGAGCAGTTCTTC

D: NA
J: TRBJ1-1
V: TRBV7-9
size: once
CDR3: CASSSQAYTEAFF
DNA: TGTGCCAGCAGCTCTCAGGCTTACACTGAAGCTTTCTTT

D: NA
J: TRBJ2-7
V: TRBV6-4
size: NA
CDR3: CASSGEQGSHEQYF
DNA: TGTGCCAGCAGTGGCGAACAGGGTAGCCACGAGCAGTACTTC

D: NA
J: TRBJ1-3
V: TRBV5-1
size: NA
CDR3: CASSLDSVRSGNTIYF
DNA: TGCGCCAGCAGCTTGGACTCAGTTCGCTCTGGAAACACCATATATTTT

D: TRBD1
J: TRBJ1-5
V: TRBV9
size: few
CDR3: CASSVGHGDRGNQPQHF
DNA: TGTGCCAGCAGCGTAGGCCACGGGGACAGGGGTAATCAGCCCCAGCATTTT

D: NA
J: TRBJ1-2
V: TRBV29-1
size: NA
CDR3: CSVEEEWASYGYTF
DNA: TGCAGCGTTGAGGAGGAATGGGCCTCGTATGGCTACACCTTC

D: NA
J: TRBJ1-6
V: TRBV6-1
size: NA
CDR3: CASSDRPETSYNSPLHF
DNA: TGTGCCAGCAGTGATAGGCCGGAGACGTCCTATAATTCACCCCTCCACTTT

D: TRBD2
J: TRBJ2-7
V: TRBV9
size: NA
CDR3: CASSLGLAVIEQYF
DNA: TGTGCCAGCAGCCTGGGACTAGCGGTGATCGAGCAGTACTTC

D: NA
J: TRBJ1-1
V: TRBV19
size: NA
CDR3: CASSIGWTDHPEAFF
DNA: TGTGCCAGTAGTATAGGATGGACCGACCACCCAGAAGCTTTCTTT

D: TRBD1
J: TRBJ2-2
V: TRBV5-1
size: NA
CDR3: CASSRQGTGELFF
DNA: TGCGCCAGCAGCCGACAGGGGACCGGGGAGCTGTTTTTT

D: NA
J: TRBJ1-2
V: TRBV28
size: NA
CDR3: CASSSPGYYGYTF
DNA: TGTGCCAGCAGTTCGCCAGGGTACTATGGCTACACCTTC

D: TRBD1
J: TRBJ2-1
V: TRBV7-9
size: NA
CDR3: CASSLTAGGENEQFF
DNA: TGTGCCAGCAGCTTAACGGCAGGGGGAGAAAATGAGCAGTTCTTC

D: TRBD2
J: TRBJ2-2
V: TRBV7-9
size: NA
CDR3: CASSLATLSGTNTGELFF
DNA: TGTGCCAGCAGCTTGGCCACCCTTAGCGGGACGAACACCGGGGAGCTGTTTTTT

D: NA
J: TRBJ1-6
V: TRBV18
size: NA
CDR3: CASSLGFSYNSPLHF
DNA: TGTGCCAGCTCCCTCGGATTCTCCTATAATTCACCCCTCCACTTT

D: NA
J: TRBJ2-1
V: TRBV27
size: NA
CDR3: CASSARWAGDEQFF
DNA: TGTGCCAGCAGCGCACGGTGGGCAGGGGATGAGCAGTTCTTC

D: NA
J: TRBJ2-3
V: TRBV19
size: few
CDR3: CASRDQGIPTDTQYF
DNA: TGTGCCAGTAGGGACCAGGGGATACCTACAGATACGCAGTATTTT

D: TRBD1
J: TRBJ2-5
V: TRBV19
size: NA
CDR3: CASSIGSGTGLRETQYF
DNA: TGTGCCAGTAGTATAGGGTCCGGGACAGGCCTCCGGGAGACCCAGTACTTC

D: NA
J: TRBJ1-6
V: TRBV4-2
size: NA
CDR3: CASSQEKRNSPLHF
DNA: TGTGCCAGCAGCCAAGAAAAAAGGAATTCACCCCTCCACTTT

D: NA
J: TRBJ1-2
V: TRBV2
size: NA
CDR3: CARWEFANGSTF
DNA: NA

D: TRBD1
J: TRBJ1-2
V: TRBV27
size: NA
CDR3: CASSTLTGGPGYTF
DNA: TGTGCCAGCAGTACCTTGACAGGGGGGCCGGGCTACACCTTC

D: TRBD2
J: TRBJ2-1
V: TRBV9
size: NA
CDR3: CASSVDRGLAGAGQFF
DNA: TGTGCCAGCAGCGTAGACCGGGGACTAGCGGGAGCTGGGCAGTTCTTC

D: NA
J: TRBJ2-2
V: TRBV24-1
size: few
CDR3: CATNPGELFF
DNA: TGTGCCACCAACCCCGGGGAGCTGTTTTTT

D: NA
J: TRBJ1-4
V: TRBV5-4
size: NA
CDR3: CASSTVPGRTNEKLFF
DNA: TGTGCCAGCAGCACGGTTCCGGGACGGACTAATGAAAAACTGTTTTTT

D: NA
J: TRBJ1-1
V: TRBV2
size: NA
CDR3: CASSLLRSRGFTEAFF
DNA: TGTGCCAGCAGTCTTCTTCGGTCGAGGGGATTCACTGAAGCTTTCTTT

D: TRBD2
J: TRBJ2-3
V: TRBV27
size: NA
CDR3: CASRPLGGGSTDTQYF
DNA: TGTGCCAGCAGACCCTTGGGCGGGGGTAGCACAGATACGCAGTATTTT

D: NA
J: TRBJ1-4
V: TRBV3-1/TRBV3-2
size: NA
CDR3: CASSQHTGTTNEKLFF
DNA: TGTGCCAGCAGCCAACACACAGGAACAACTAATGAAAAACTGTTTTTT

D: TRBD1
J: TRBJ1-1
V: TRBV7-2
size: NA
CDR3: CASSLIQGTEAFF
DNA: TGTGCCAGCAGTTTAATACAGGGGACTGAAGCTTTCTTT

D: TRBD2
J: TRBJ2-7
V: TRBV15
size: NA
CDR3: CATSRGTSGVYEQYF
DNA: TGTGCCACCAGCAGAGGGACTAGTGGGGTCTACGAGCAGTACTTC

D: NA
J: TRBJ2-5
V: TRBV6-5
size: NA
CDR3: CASSYLGGAWETQYF
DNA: TGTGCCAGCAGTTACCTAGGGGGGGCTTGGGAGACCCAGTACTTC

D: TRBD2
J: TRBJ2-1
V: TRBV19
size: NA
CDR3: CASSSRASGSTGNEQFF
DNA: TGTGCCAGTAGTTCTAGGGCTAGCGGGAGTACTGGCAATGAGCAGTTCTTC

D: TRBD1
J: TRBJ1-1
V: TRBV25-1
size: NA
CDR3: CASSDGLGGMAEAFF
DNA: TGTGCCAGCAGTGATGGTTTAGGGGGCATGGCTGAAGCTTTCTTT

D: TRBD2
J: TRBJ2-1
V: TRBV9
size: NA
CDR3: CASSSLGSGSYNEQFF
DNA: TGTGCCAGCAGCTCCCTGGGAAGCGGGAGCTACAATGAGCAGTTCTTC

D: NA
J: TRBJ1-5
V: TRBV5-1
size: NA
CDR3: CASSLGDQNQPQHF
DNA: TGCGCCAGCAGCTTGGGGGACCAAAATCAGCCCCAGCATTTT

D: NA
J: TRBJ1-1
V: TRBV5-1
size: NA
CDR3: CASSPAREARNTEAFF
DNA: TGCGCCAGCAGCCCCGCAAGGGAGGCGAGGAACACTGAAGCTTTCTTT

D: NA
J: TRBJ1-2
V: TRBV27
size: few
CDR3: CASSLDGIGVGGYTF
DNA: TGTGCCAGCAGTTTGGATGGGATCGGCGTTGGCGGCTACACCTTC

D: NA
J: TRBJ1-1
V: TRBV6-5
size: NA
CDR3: CASRNRANTEAFF
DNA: TGTGCCAGCAGGAACAGGGCGAACACTGAAGCTTTCTTT

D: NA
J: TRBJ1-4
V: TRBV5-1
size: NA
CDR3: CASSTPTATNEKLFF
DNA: TGCGCCAGCAGCACACCGACGGCAACTAATGAAAAACTGTTTTTT

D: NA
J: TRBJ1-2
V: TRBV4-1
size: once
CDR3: CASSQNPPGGYGYTF
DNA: TGCGCCAGCAGCCAAAACCCACCGGGGGGCTATGGCTACACCTTC

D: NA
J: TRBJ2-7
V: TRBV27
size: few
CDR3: CASSLRTGSPYEQYF
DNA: TGTGCCAGCAGTCTGAGGACTGGCAGCCCCTACGAGCAGTACTTC

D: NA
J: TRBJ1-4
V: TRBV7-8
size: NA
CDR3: CASSPGTVGREKLFF
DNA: TGTGCCAGCAGCCCAGGGACCGTCGGCCGGGAAAAACTGTTTTTT

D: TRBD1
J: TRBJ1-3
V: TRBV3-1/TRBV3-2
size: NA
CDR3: CASSLLGTGVGNTIYF
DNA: TGTGCCAGCAGCCTTCTCGGGACAGGGGTTGGAAACACCATATATTTT

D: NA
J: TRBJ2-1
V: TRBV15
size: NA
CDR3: CATSRDGHPINEQFF
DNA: TGTGCCACCAGCAGAGACGGACACCCGATAAATGAGCAGTTCTTC

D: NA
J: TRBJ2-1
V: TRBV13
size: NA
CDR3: CASSFSQRAYNNEQFF
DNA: TGTGCCAGCAGCTTCTCCCAGCGGGCATATAACAATGAGCAGTTCTTC

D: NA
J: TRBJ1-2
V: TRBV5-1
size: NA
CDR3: CASSLSHYGYTF
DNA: TGCGCCAGCAGCTTGAGCCACTATGGCTACACCTTC

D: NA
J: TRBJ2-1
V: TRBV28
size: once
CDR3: CASSPYRLVQFF
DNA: TGTGCCAGCAGTCCGTACCGACTAGTTCAGTTCTTC